This T cell receptor (beta chain) emerged from a study of OX40 agonist ivuxolimab in advanced cancers. Study-wide background: Ivuxolimab was delivered to patients intravenously every 2 weeks at doses spanning 0.01 to 10 mg/kg.

The germline V gene has CDR1 MNHEY and CDR2 SMNVEV (reference sequence). V gave up 5 bases and J gave up 2 bases, with 10 bases separating them. This CDR3 has 14 residues. As regards this clone: Its antigen is as yet unknown. Other nucleotide sequences from this sample produce the same CDR3.

Study-level results: By week 6 at 0.1 to 3.0 mg/kg, blood CD4+ and CD8+ T cells had expanded clonally.

Generated by immunoSEQ multiplex PCR, the TCRdb table keeps only in-frame clones and is missing some. The profile shows roughly 8,400 clones, about two thirds of them singletons. The sequencing here drew on CD4+ or CD8+ T cells sorted from blood, taken in a trial of the OX40 agonist ivuxolimab. The chain combines TRBV27 with TRBJ1-5; D not resolved. The TCR was taken from an adult with an advanced solid tumor such as melanoma, head and neck, liver or kidney cancer. The CDR3 DNA is TGTGCCAGCAGTAGTTCCGTTCGCAATCAGCCCCAGCATTTT. It is translated as CASSSSVRNQPQHF.